The sequence of this T cell receptor (beta chain) was determined in a study of Ad26.COV2.S vaccination and SARS-CoV-2 variants. Study information: Intramuscularly, Ad26.COV2.S was given either once or twice, 56 days apart. Study observations and caveats: Vaccine and placebo recipients had comparable breadth of non-spike TCRs. Total responses of T cells may have been underestimated by the analyses of TCR breadth and depth.

About this clone itself: The antigen remains undetermined.

The CDR3 contains 16 residues. Trimming shortened V by 4 bases and J by 1 base, and 13 bases separated the two germline ends. CDR1 KGHSH and CDR2 LQKENI come from the germline V gene. The assay was immunoSEQ multiplex PCR, and TCRdb's table has in-frame clones only and misses some. The sample has 300,000 to 400,000 clones, around nine tenths seen once. Stated treatment: roughly 19 received Ad26.COV2.S at low or high dose, single or two shots; about 5 received placebo; per-sample allocation not given. Samples were taken on day 63 after the first vaccine or placebo injection. SARS-CoV-2 spike from the Wuhan strain was encoded by the vaccine, an Ad26 vector.

The chain uses TRBV18 and TRBJ2-2, with D perhaps assigned TRBD1 or TRBD2 (5 bases each). The receptor's source is a person between 18 and 59 years old who received the Ad26.COV2.S COVID-19 vaccine or a placebo. The specimen comprised peripheral blood, sampled in a trial of Ad26.COV2.S vaccine versus placebo. The CDR3: CASSRGSPLNTGELFF. The CDR3 bases are TGTGCCAGCTCACGGGGGAGTCCCCTGAACACCGGGGAGCTGTTTTTT.